The 16 T cell receptor beta chains reported below all come from one sample, sequenced in a study of T cell clonality in common variable immunodeficiency. Profiled with immunoSEQ multiplex PCR; TCRdb holds only in-frame clones, not every one. The sample counts tens of thousands of clones, none seen once; the ten largest own about 4%. The sequencing sample was made of peripheral blood mononuclear cells. These receptors were collected from a person between 18 and 75 years old in good health.

This clone was observed at least ten times. With the read ending 3 residues before the CDR3 end, the germline J gene is used to fill in that end. The chain has TRBV20-1 and TRBJ1-6; 10 bases match TRBD1. J was trimmed by 5 bases and V by 3 bases; bases with no gene match: 4. CDR1 and CDR2 (germline): DFQATT, SNEGSKA (reference sequence). The CDR3 loop spans 15 amino acids. CDR3 bases read: TGCAGTGCTAGGCCGGGACAGGGGAATAATTCACCC. This encodes CSARPGQGNNSP. The entire CDR3 is CSARPGQGNNSPLHF.

This clone has ten or more counts. The CDR3 goes on 3 residues after the read ends, and that part is filled in from the germline J gene. The rearrangement links TRBV12-3 or TRBV12-4 to TRBJ2-1, with 10 bases identical to TRBD2. With V trimmed by 5 bases and J by 5 bases, 6 bases remained unmatched. CDR3 length: 15 amino acids. Partial CDR3 DNA: TGTGCCAGCAGTCCTAGCGGGAGATCCCACAATGAG. Residues: CASSPSGRSHNE. The whole CDR3 reads CASSPSGRSHNEQFF.

This clone was counted at least ten times. The read comes to an end 3 residues before the CDR3 does, leaving the germline J gene to fill in the end. This sequence joins TRBV5-4 and TRBJ2-5; tentatively, D is TRBD1 (6 bases). Germline CDR1 is SGHNT and CDR2 is YYREEE (reference sequence). Trimming stripped 3 bases from V and 2 bases from J, with 11 bases between. The CDR3 consists of 14 residues. The CDR3: CASSSGQQQETQYF. CDR3 bases read: TGTGCCAGCAGCTCGGGACAACAACAAGAGACC.

The table lists this clone with many counts. From the germline J gene comes the end of the CDR3, since the read stops 3 residues before it. The J gene is TRBJ2-1, the V gene TRBV20-1; a possible D gene is TRBD2 (6 bases). Deletions cut 5 bases from V and 6 bases from J, with 17 bases between. Germline CDR1 DFQATT, CDR2 SNEGSKA (reference sequence). The CDR3 has 14 amino acids. CDR3 sequence: CSAPGLRTSNEQFF. CDR3 DNA, as far as it was read: TGCAGTGCTCCGGGACTGAGGACTTCCAATGAG.

Ten or more counts support this clone. The read ends 3 residues shy of where the CDR3 ends; the end is completed using the germline J gene. The chain employs TRBV20-1 and TRBJ2-5; the match to TRBD2 covers 11 bases. Trimming at V came to 6 bases and at J to 3 bases, leaving 6 bases not matched to a gene. The germline gives CDR1 DFQATT, CDR2 SNEGSKA (reference sequence). There are 14 residues in the CDR3. CDR3 region: CSARAGLAEETQYF. The sequenced part of the CDR3 DNA is TGCAGTGCCCGTGCGGGACTAGCGGAAGAGACC.

The sample holds many counts of this clone. The read gets to within 3 residues of the CDR3 end, and the germline J gene fills in the rest. The rearrangement links TRBV19 to TRBJ2-5; 11 positions agree with TRBD2. The CDR3 runs 13 residues. With 9 bases clipped from V and 5 bases from J, the junction kept 5 bases outside the gene matches. The germline V gene encodes CDR1 LNHDA and CDR2 SQIVND (reference sequence). The CDR3 DNA, read in part, is TGTGCCAGCTTAGCGGGAGGGCGCGAGACC. Translated, it gives CASLAGGRET. The entire CDR3 protein reads CASLAGGRETQYF. The full variable domain, in which reference TRBV19 and TRBJ2-5 provide the parts outside the CDR3, is DGGITQSPKYLFRKEGQNVTLSCEQNLNHDAMYWYRQDPGQGLRLIYYSQIVNDFQKGDIAEGYSVSREKKESFPLTVTSAQKNPTAFYLCASLAGGRETQYFGPGTRLLVL.

This clone was seen many times. Coverage ceases 3 residues before the CDR3 finishes, and the germline J gene fills in the end. V and J are TRBV20-1 and TRBJ2-7; 12 bases agree with TRBD2. The CDR3 contains 17 residues. V shed 3 bases and J 2 bases; nucleotides not matched to a gene: 11. Germline values: CDR1 DFQATT, CDR2 SNEGSKA (reference sequence). The part of the CDR3 DNA that was read is TGCAGTGCTAGCTCTCCGGGACTAGCGGGTCCCGCCTACGAG. Encoded protein: CSASSPGLAGPAYE. The whole CDR3 region reads CSASSPGLAGPAYEQYF.

In this sample, this clone turned up many times. The read terminates 3 residues before the CDR3 end, so the remaining end is supplied by the germline J gene. The chain combines TRBV7-2 with TRBJ2-1; D is unresolved. The CDR3 covers 11 residues. V dropped 5 bases and J dropped 9 bases, with 8 bases sitting between them. The germline V gene encodes CDR1 SGHTA and CDR2 FQGNSA. The CDR3 spells CASSQLGEQFF. CDR3 bases read: TGTGCCAGCAGCCAACTCGGTGAG. Full variable domain (missing parts from reference TRBV7-2 and TRBJ2-1): GAGVSQSPSNKVTEKGKDVELRCDPISGHTALYWYRQSLGQGLEFLIYFQGNSAPDKSGLPSDRFSAERTGGSVSTLTIQRTQQEDSAVYLCASSQLGEQFFGPGTRLTVL.

This clone was observed many times. The sequenced fragment ends 3 residues before the CDR3 boundary, so the rest is inferred from the germline J gene. This chain links TRBV20-1 with TRBJ1-4; 8 bases map to TRBD1. Germline CDR1 DFQATT, CDR2 SNEGSKA (reference sequence). Trimming at V came to 5 bases and at J to 8 bases, leaving 4 bases not matched to a gene. The CDR3 runs 12 residues. This CDR3 reads CSARAGGEKLFF. The DNA read from the CDR3 is TGCAGTGCTCGAGCAGGGGGCGAAAAA.

To note about this clone: The read ends 3 residues before the CDR3 terminus; that terminus is restored from the germline J gene. The V gene is TRBV5-5, the J gene TRBJ2-7; a weak D match, TRBD2 (6 bases). The ends were cut back, 3 bases at V and 3 bases at J, with 10 bases in the middle. Germline-derived CDR1 and CDR2 are SGHKS and YYEKEE (reference sequence). CDR3 length: 13 residues. The CDR3 is CASSWDFIYEQYF. The CDR3 bases that were read are TGTGCCAGCAGCTGGGACTTTATCTACGAG.

The sample holds many counts of this clone. The CDR3 end falls 3 residues outside the read, so it is completed with the germline J gene. The chain is built from TRBV4-2 and TRBJ1-2; 7 bases fit TRBD1. V lost 0 bases, J lost 5 bases, and 9 bases stayed unmatched. The CDR3 sequence is 16 residues long. Germline-derived CDR1 and CDR2 are LGHNA and YNFKEQ. The sequenced part of the CDR3 DNA is TGTGCCAGCAGCCAAGATGGCGAGACAGGGATATATGGC. It is translated as CASSQDGETGIYG. The whole CDR3 protein is CASSQDGETGIYGYTF.

This clone was seen at least ten times. Read data end 3 residues before the CDR3 end; the end is taken from the germline J gene. The chain carries TRBV20-1 and TRBJ2-2; 7 nucleotides agree with TRBD2. The CDR3 is 14 residues long. The trim removed 5 bases at V and 7 bases at J, leaving 10 bases unmatched. Germline CDR1 is DFQATT and CDR2 is SNEGSKA (reference sequence). The CDR3: CSAAQITSVGELFF. CDR3 bases read: TGCAGTGCTGCCCAAATAACTAGCGTCGGGGAG.

This clone was counted at least ten times. Incomplete CDR3 DNA: TGTGCCAGCAGCCCGCACGCGCGGACAGATACG. It codes for CASSPHARTDT. The full CDR3 reads CASSPHARTDTQYF. The chain couples TRBV3-1 (or the pseudogene TRBV3-2) to TRBJ2-3; D is ambiguous. The CDR3 extends 3 residues past the end of the read, so its final part is completed from the germline J gene. Germline values: CDR1 LGHDT, CDR2 YNNKEL (reference sequence). Deletions cut 4 bases from V and 3 bases from J, with 11 bases between. This CDR3 comprises 14 residues.

This clone was found many times. Coverage ceases 3 residues before the CDR3 finishes, and the germline J gene fills in the end. This chain connects TRBV11-2 to TRBJ1-1; weak D call: TRBD1 (6 bases). This CDR3 has 11 residues. Germline CDR1 is SGHAT and CDR2 is FQNNGV. CDR3 sequence: CASSSGQEAFF. The CDR3 bases that were read are TGTGCCAGCAGCTCCGGACAGGAA.

This clone was counted many times. The observed sequence ends 3 residues before the CDR3 terminus, with the missing tail filled in from the germline J gene. This chain uses TRBV5-5 with TRBJ1-2; maybe TRBD1 (5 bases). Germline lookup yields CDR1 SGHKS and CDR2 YYEKEE (reference sequence). V was shortened by 2 bases and J by 4 bases, with 15 bases between the two germline ends. The CDR3 loop spans 15 amino acids. The sequenced CDR3 bases are TGTGCCAGCAGCTTCACTGGGGCGAGCCTCTATGGC. Amino acids: CASSFTGASLYG. The full CDR3 is CASSFTGASLYGYTF.

In this sample, this clone turned up many times. The CDR3 end is not reached by the read, which stops 3 residues before it; the germline J gene fills it in. Other DNA sequences within the sample encode an identical CDR3. The chain has TRBV18 and TRBJ2-5; 10 bases fit TRBD2. This CDR3 spans 16 amino acids. Germline assignment: CDR1 KGHSH and CDR2 LQKENI. J gave up 5 bases and V 2 bases, and 8 bases lay outside the gene matches. The sequenced part of the CDR3 DNA is TGTGCCAGCTCACCAGGCCAGCGGGGGGGCCGGGAGACC. Its translation is CASSPGQRGGRET. In full, the CDR3 reads CASSPGQRGGRETQYF.